Following are 11 T cell receptor beta chains from one sample sequenced in a study of T cell responses to AZD1222 COVID-19 vaccine. Repertoires were generated with immunoSEQ multiplex PCR, while TCRdb's copy carries only in-frame clones and drops some. The sample lists approximately 100,000 clones, approximately 90% occurring once. The specimen was peripheral blood, collected on day 0 of AZD1222 vaccination. The receptor set was obtained from an adult in good health.

V usage is TRBV24-1 and J usage is TRBJ2-5, with D unresolved. The CDR3 sequence is 13 residues long. CDR1 is KGHDR, CDR2 SFDVKD, per germline. Trimming took 4 bases from V and 5 from J, leaving 10 bases between them. CDR3 loop: CATSDGVFETQYF. CDR3 nucleotide sequence: TGTGCCACCAGTGACGGAGTTTTTGAGACCCAGTACTTC.

The J gene is TRBJ1-2, the V gene TRBV5-4, with 7 bases fitting TRBD1. Per the germline V gene, CDR1 is SGHNT and CDR2 is YYREEE (reference sequence). The CDR3 contains 15 residues. Losses at the gene ends were 4 bases for V and 0 bases for J; bases not matched to a gene: 6. The CDR3 nucleotides are TGTGCCAGCAGCCCCCGGGACAGCCCTAACTATGGCTACACCTTC. It codes for CASSPRDSPNYGYTF. Full variable domain (missing parts from reference TRBV5-4 and TRBJ1-2): ETGVTQSPTHLIKTRGQQVTLRCSSQSGHNTVSWYQQALGQGPQFIFQYYREEENGRGNFPPRFSGLQFPNYSSELNVNALELDDSALYLCASSPRDSPNYGYTFGSGTRLTVV.

The V call is TRBV19, the J call TRBJ2-2; 11 bases are a match to TRBD2. The CDR3 spans 18 residues. V dropped 5 bases and J dropped 5; count of bases not matched to a gene: 13. Germline V gene lookup returns CDR1 LNHDA and CDR2 SQIVND (reference sequence). The CDR3 is CASSVLSGGAARTGELFF. CDR3 nucleotides: TGTGCCAGTAGTGTTCTTAGCGGGGGGGCGGCGCGGACCGGGGAGCTGTTTTTT.

CDR3 loop: CSTWGGMNTEAFF. The CDR3 DNA sequence: TGCAGCACCTGGGGGGGGATGAACACTGAAGCTTTCTTT. This chain joins TRBV29-1 and TRBJ1-1, with D possibly being TRBD1 (5 bases). The CDR3 runs 13 residues. V was trimmed by 8 bases and J by 0 bases, leaving 13 bases between them. CDR1 and CDR2 from the germline V gene are SQVTM and ANQGSEA. Based on the CDR3 plus reference TRBV29-1 and TRBJ1-1, the full variable domain is SAVISQKPSRDICQRGTSLTIQCQVDSQVTMMFWYRQQPGQSLTLIATANQGSEATYESGFVIDKFPISRPNLTFSTLTVSNMSPEDSSIYLCSTWGGMNTEAFFGQGTRLTVV.

This clone was detected only a few times. The chain carries TRBV14 and TRBJ1-4, with D possibly TRBD1 on 6 matching bases. Between the trimmed V and J ends, which lost 4 bases and 7 bases, there was a span of 16 bases. The CDR3 consists of 15 residues. CDR1 SGHDN and CDR2 FVKESK come from the germline V gene. The CDR3 nucleotides read TGTGCCAGCAGCCCTCAGGCAGGGGTTGGTGAAAAACTGTTTTTT. It translates to CASSPQAGVGEKLFF.

This sequence joins TRBV7-2 and TRBJ1-6; D gene ambiguous. This CDR3 has 15 amino acids. CDR1 and CDR2 (germline): SGHTA, FQGNSA. The ends were cut back, 5 bases at V and 6 bases at J, with 14 bases in the middle. CDR3 sequence reads: CASSQIVVGNSPLHF. Written as DNA, the CDR3 is TGTGCCAGCAGCCAGATTGTGGTCGGTAATTCACCCCTCCACTTT. Full variable domain (remainder filled in from reference TRBV7-2 and TRBJ1-6): GAGVSQSPSNKVTEKGKDVELRCDPISGHTALYWYRQSLGQGLEFLIYFQGNSAPDKSGLPSDRFSAERTGGSVSTLTIQRTQQEDSAVYLCASSQIVVGNSPLHFGNGTRLTVT.

The chain has TRBV7-9 and TRBJ1-1; D remains unclear. From germline, CDR1 is SEHNR and CDR2 FQNEAQ (reference sequence). The CDR3 length is 13 residues. The V and J ends lost 2 bases and 0 bases respectively, with 4 bases between them. CDR3 nucleotide sequence: TGTGCCAGCAGCTTATATCTGAACACTGAAGCTTTCTTT. Its protein is CASSLYLNTEAFF.

The chain links TRBV5-1 to TRBJ1-2; D is unclear. CDR1 and CDR2 from the germline V gene are SGHRS and YFSETQ. The CDR3 is 15 residues long. Trimming left V 1 base short and J 3 bases short, with 13 bases between. CDR3 bases: TGCGCCAGCAGCTTGTATGAGGGCTTCGACTATGGCTACACCTTC. Its translation is CASSLYEGFDYGYTF.

The chain combines TRBV29-1 with TRBJ1-1, with a weak D call TRBD1 (6 bases). The CDR3 extends over 11 amino acids. Germline V gives CDR1 SQVTM, CDR2 ANQGSEA. The germline V and J ends were trimmed by 5 bases and 11 bases, with 15 bases remaining between them. CDR3 DNA sequence: TGCAGCGTTTTTTTGACAGGTGGGGCTTTCTTT. Translation: CSVFLTGGAFF.

This rearrangement joins TRBV5-4 to TRBJ1-2; D is perhaps TRBD1 (5 bases). CDR3 length: 12 amino acids. The germline V gene encodes CDR1 SGHNT and CDR2 YYREEE (reference sequence). V was pared by 3 bases and J by 4 bases, with 7 bases between. CDR3 region: CASSSGAYGYTF. CDR3 sequence (DNA): TGTGCCAGCAGCTCCGGGGCCTATGGCTACACCTTC.

V and J are TRBV18 and TRBJ2-5; D ambiguous. V was pared by 2 bases and J by 2 bases, with 9 bases between. The CDR3 has 14 amino acids. Germline assignment: CDR1 KGHSH and CDR2 LQKENI. The CDR3 protein is CASSPTWAQETQYF. CDR3 sequence (DNA): TGTGCCAGCTCACCAACGTGGGCTCAAGAGACCCAGTACTTC.